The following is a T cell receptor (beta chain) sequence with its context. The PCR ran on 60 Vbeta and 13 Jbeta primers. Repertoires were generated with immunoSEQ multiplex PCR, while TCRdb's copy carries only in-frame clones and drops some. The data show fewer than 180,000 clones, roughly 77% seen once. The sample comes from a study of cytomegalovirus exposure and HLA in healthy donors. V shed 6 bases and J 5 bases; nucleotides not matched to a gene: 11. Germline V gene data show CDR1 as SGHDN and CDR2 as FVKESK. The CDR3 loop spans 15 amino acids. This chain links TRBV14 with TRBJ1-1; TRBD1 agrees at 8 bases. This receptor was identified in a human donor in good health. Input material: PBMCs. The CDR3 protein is CASSSTGGPLTEAFF. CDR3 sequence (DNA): TGTGCCAGCAGTAGTACAGGGGGTCCCTTAACTGAAGCTTTCTTT.